This paragraph reports one TCR beta chain. Its antigen is still unknown. The people who gave samples were healthy Caucasians from Russia, aged about 6 to 100. For the second PCR, which ran for about 6 to 11 cycles, a sample-barcoded 5' primer and a J-beta primer mix were used. From the 5' RACE reads, TCRdb called clonotypes with MiXCR, one entry per CDR3 protein. The table lists hundreds of thousands of distinct CDR3 sequences, less than 80% of them singletons. This sample was taken from a study of blood T cells in healthy people across ages. Whole-study results and caveats: PBMCs were not sorted, which prevented a conclusive comparison of naive versus antigen-experienced cells.

Germline lookup yields CDR1 MNHEY and CDR2 SMNVEV (reference sequence). This CDR3 spans 11 amino acids. Trimming shortened V by 6 bases and J by 10 bases, and 10 bases separated the two germline ends. This TCR came from a man aged 25-40 years in good health. The V and J genes are TRBV27 and TRBJ2-1; D is possibly TRBD1 (5 bases). Sequencing used blood. CDR3 sequence (DNA): TGTGCCAGCAGAACAGGATTAGAGCAGTTCTTC. Translating gives CASRTGLEQFF.